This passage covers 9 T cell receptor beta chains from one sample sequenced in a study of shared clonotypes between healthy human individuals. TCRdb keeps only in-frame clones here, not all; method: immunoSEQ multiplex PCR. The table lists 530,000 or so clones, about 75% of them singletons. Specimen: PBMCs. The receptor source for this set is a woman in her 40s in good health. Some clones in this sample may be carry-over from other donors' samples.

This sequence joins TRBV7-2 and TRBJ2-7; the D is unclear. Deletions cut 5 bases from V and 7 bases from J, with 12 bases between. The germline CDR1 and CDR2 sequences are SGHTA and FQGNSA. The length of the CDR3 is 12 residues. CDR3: CASSPPGREQYF. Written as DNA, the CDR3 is TGTGCCAGCAGCCCCCCTGGTCGTGAGCAGTACTTC.

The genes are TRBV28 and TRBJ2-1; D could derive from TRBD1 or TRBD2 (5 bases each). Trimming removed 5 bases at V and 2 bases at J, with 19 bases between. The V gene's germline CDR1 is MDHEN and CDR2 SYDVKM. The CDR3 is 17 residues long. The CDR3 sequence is CASSLPPGAGPYNEQFF. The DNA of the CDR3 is TGTGCCAGCAGTCTCCCCCCCGGGGCGGGTCCCTACAATGAGCAGTTCTTC.

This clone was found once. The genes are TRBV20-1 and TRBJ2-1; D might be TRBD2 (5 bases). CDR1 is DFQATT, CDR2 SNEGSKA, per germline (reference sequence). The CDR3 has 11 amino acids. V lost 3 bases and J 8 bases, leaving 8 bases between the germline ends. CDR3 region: CSARLGDEQFF. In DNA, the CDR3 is TGCAGTGCTAGGCTCGGGGATGAGCAGTTCTTC.

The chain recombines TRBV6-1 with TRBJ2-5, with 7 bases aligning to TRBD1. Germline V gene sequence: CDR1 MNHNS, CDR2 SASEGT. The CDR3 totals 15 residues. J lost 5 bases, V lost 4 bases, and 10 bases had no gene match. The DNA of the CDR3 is TGTGCCAGCAGTGTATCCCCGGACAGGCCGGAGACCCAGTACTTC. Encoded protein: CASSVSPDRPETQYF.

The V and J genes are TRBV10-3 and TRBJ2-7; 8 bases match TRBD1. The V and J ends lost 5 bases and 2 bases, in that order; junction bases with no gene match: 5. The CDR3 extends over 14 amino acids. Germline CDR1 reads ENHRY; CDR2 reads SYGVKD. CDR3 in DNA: TGTGCCATCAGTAAAGGGACAGGAGCCTACGAGCAGTACTTC. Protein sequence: CAISKGTGAYEQYF.

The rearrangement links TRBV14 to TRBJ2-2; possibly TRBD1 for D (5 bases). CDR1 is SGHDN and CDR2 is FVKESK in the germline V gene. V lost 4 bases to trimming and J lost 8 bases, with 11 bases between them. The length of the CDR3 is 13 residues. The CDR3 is CASSPRWTGELFF. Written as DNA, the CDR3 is TGTGCCAGCAGCCCGAGATGGACAGGGGAGCTGTTTTTT.

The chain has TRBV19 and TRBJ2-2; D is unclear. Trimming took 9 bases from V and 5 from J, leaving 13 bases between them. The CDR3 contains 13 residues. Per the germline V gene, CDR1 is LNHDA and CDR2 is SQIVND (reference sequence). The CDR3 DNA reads TGTGCCAGCAGAAGGGTGGGGACCGGGGAGCTGTTTTTT. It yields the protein CASRRVGTGELFF.

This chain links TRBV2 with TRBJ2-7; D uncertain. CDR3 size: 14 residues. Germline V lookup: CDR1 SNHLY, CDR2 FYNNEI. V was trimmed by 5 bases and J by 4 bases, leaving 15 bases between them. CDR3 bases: TGTGCCAGCAGTTTAGACGGGCGAGCTTACGAGCAGTACTTC. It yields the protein CASSLDGRAYEQYF.

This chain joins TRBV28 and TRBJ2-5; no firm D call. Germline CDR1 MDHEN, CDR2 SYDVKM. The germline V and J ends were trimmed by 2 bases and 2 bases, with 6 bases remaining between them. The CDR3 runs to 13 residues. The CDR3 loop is CASSLRTQETQYF. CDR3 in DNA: TGTGCCAGCAGTTTACGTACGCAAGAGACCCAGTACTTC.